Listed below are T cell receptor beta chains from one sample, sequenced in a study of cytomegalovirus exposure and HLA in healthy donors. Clones were read by immunoSEQ multiplex PCR, and TCRdb kept only the in-frame ones, dropping some. Of 110,000 to 150,000 clones listed, about 10% are singletons. The source material was PBMCs. These receptors all stem from a middle-aged man in good health and CMV-seronegative. The CDR3 runs from the conserved cysteine through the conserved F or W. The order of the fields is J gene, V gene, CDR3 protein.

TRBJ2-7 TRBV28 CASYTTGTSYEQYF
TRBJ1-5 TRBV16 CASSEGTVGNQPQNF
TRBJ2-7 TRBV28 CACDGNSYEQYF
TRBJ2-7 TRBV9 CASSVRATSSPEQYF
TRBJ2-7 TRBV6-1 CASSEQQGSSYEQYF
TRBJ1-2 TRBV2 CASSVWSVSYGYTF
TRBJ2-7 TRBV28 CASSLTGGNYEQYF
TRBJ1-4 TRBV19 CASKRDRVATNEKLFF
TRBJ2-7 TRBV6-1 CASKGQEIYEQYF
TRBJ1-6 TRBV2 CASIGDSYNSPLHF
TRBJ2-2 TRBV28 CASRQMGRGLRNTGELFF
TRBJ1-5 TRBV14 CASSPTGYRNQPQHF
TRBJ2-7 TRBV19 CASSGGGEKQYF
TRBJ2-5 TRBV25-1 CASSESRGLDPQETQYF
TRBJ1-1 TRBV6-5 CASSPREMNTEAFF
TRBJ1-2 TRBV5-6 CAARAQGHFYGYTF
TRBJ2-7 TRBV28 CASKGGQGAREQYF
TRBJ2-1 TRBV12-5 CASGLDSSYNEQFF
TRBJ1-4 TRBV7-9 CASSFLRQASNEKLFF
TRBJ2-7 TRBV5-1 CASSFRQGSYEQYF
TRBJ2-1 TRBV9 CASSVALRTSGEYNEQFF
TRBJ2-5 TRBV28 CASSFRGRPQETQYF
TRBJ1-5 TRBV23-1 CASSQQTGTGNQPQHF
TRBJ1-5 TRBV25-1 CASSDHQSNQPQHF
TRBJ2-1 TRBV11-3 CASSLDGGYNEQFF
TRBJ2-2 TRBV21-1 CASSNQGHIGELFF
TRBJ1-1 TRBV11-2 CASSFPMGQGNTEAFF
TRBJ2-2 TRBV6-1 CASSEGDTYTGELFF
TRBJ2-2 TRBV6-1 CASREQGPGELFF
TRBJ2-1 TRBV7-9 CASSLLAGSNNEQFF
TRBJ2-7 TRBV11-3 CASSLGAGAAYEQYF
TRBJ1-2 TRBV19 CASMNGQGYRYGYTF
TRBJ2-7 TRBV11-3 CASSLGPESHEQYF
TRBJ2-5 TRBV18 CASSSQETQYF
TRBJ1-1 TRBV5-1 CASSLHRDKNTEAFF
TRBJ2-1 TRBV7-3 CASSATVNSYNEQFF
TRBJ2-3 TRBV11-2 CASTSAATGGADTQYF
TRBJ2-3 TRBV7-2 CASSRVSRGSVTQYF
TRBJ1-5 TRBV5-1 CASSLEGGNQPQHF
TRBJ1-5 TRBV5-4 CASSSQGSNQPQHF
TRBJ2-1 TRBV19 CASSIVAGSPNEQFF
TRBJ2-7 TRBV5-5 CASRPAGSLGYEQYF